A selection of T cell receptor beta chains follows, all from one sample in a study of OX40 agonist ivuxolimab in advanced cancers. Assay used: immunoSEQ multiplex PCR; TCRdb lists only in-frame clones, some missing. Here the sample spans 43,000 or so clones, approximately 91% being singletons. This sample comprised CD4+ or CD8+ T cells sorted from blood, obtained in a trial of the OX40 agonist ivuxolimab. Every receptor here comes from an adult with an advanced solid tumor such as melanoma, head and neck, liver or kidney cancer. CDR3s include the opening cysteine and the closing phenylalanine or tryptophan. Each record gives: J gene, V gene, clone size, D gene, CDR3 DNA, CDR3 protein. The D gene is left open where the match is weak. A row's size may be missing; if present it is once, few, many or a size class.

TRBJ2-1 | TRBV5-1 | - | TRBD2 | TGCGCCAGCTTCAACGGAGCGGGATTTTATGAGCAGTTCTTC | CASFNGAGFYEQFF
TRBJ2-1 | TRBV7-2 | - | - | TGTGCCAGCAGCTTAGACGGGAGCGAGGGCGATGAGCAGTTCTTC | CASSLDGSEGDEQFF
TRBJ1-2 | TRBV7-2 | - | - | TGTGCCAGCAGCTTAGGACAGCCTAACTATGGCTACACCTTC | CASSLGQPNYGYTF
TRBJ1-5 | TRBV7-2 | - | - | TGTGCCAGCAGCTTGGGAAGTCAGCCCCAGCATTTT | CASSLGSQPQHF
TRBJ2-3 | TRBV11-3 | - | TRBD2 | TGTGCCAGCAGCTTAGCCCAAGCGGGAGGGCCAGATACGCAGTATTTT | CASSLAQAGGPDTQYF
TRBJ2-1 | TRBV13 | - | - | TGTGCCAGCAGCCATCTGGCGACCCGAACAGTGGATGAGCAGTTCTTC | CASSHLATRTVDEQFF
TRBJ2-7 | TRBV5-1 | - | - | TGCGCCAGCAGCTTGGTCTACGAGCAGTACTTC | CASSLVYEQYF
TRBJ2-3 | TRBV19 | - | TRBD2 | TGTGCCAGTAGTAGCCTAGCGGCTAGCACAGATACGCAGTATTTT | CASSSLAASTDTQYF
TRBJ2-7 | TRBV28 | - | - | TGTGCCAGCAGTTTTGGGGGAAATGTCTACGAGCAGTACTTC | CASSFGGNVYEQYF
TRBJ1-1 | TRBV5-1 | - | - | TGCGCCAGCAGCTCGGGGACTATGGGGACTGAAGCTTTCTTT | CASSSGTMGTEAFF
TRBJ1-1 | TRBV2 | few | TRBD1 | TGTGCCAGCAGTCCGACAGGGTTTTACACTGAAGCTTTCTTT | CASSPTGFYTEAFF
TRBJ1-5 | TRBV30 | - | - | TGTGCCTGGAGCCATTCCGACGAGTCCCAGCATTTT | CAWSHSDESQHF
TRBJ2-1 | TRBV7-9 | - | TRBD2 | TGTGCCAGCACCCAGGCGGGCGGGAGTTCCTACAATGAGCAGTTCTTC | CASTQAGGSSYNEQFF
TRBJ2-1 | TRBV9 | - | TRBD2 | TGTGCCAGCAGCGGCAATTGGGGGACTAGAGGGTACAATGAGCAGTTCTTC | CASSGNWGTRGYNEQFF
TRBJ1-5 | TRBV28 | - | - | TGTGCCAGCAGTTTAACCCTCAGGGGTTATAGCAATCAGCCCCAGCATTTT | CASSLTLRGYSNQPQHF
TRBJ2-1 | TRBV27 | once | - | TGTGCCAGCAGTTTCAACCTCCCGGGTCCCCAGTTCTTC | CASSFNLPGPQFF